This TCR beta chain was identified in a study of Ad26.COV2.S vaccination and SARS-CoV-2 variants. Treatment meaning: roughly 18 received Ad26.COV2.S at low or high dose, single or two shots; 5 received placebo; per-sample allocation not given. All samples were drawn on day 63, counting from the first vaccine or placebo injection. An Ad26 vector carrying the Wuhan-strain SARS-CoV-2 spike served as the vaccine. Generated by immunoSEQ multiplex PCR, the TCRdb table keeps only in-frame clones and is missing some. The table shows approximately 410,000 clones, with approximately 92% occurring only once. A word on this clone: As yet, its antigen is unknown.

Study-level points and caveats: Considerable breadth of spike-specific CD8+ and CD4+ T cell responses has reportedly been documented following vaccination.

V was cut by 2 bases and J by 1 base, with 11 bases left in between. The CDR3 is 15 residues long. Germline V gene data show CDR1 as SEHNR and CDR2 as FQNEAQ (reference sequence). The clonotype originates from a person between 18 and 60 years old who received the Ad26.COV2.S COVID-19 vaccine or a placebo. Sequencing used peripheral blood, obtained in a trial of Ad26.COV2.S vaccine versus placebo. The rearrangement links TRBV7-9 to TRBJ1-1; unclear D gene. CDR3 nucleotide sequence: TGTGCCAGCAGCTTAAAGTTTGGCCAGAACACTGAAGCTTTCTTT. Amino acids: CASSLKFGQNTEAFF. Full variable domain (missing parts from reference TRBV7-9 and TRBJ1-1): DTGVSQNPRHKITKRGQNVTFRCDPISEHNRLYWYRQTLGQGPEFLTYFQNEAQLEKSRLLSDRFSAERPKGSFSTLEIQRTEQGDSAMYLCASSLKFGQNTEAFFGQGTRLTVV.